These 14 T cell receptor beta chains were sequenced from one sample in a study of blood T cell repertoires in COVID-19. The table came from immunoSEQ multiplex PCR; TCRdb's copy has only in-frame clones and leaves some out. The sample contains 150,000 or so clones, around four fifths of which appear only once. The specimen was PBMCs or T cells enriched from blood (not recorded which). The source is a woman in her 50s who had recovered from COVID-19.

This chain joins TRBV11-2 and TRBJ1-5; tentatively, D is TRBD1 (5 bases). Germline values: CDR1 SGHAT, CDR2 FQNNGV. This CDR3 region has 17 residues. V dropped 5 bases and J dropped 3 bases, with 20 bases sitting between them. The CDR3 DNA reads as TGTGCCAGCAGCCGCAATGCGGGAGGGGTCGACAATCAGCCCCAGCATTTT. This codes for CASSRNAGGVDNQPQHF.

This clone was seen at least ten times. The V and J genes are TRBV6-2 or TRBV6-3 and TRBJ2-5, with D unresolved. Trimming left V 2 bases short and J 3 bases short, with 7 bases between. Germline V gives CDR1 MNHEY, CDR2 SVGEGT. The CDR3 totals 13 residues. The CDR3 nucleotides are TGTGCCAGCAGTTACGGCCCAGAAGAGACCCAGTACTTC. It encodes CASSYGPEETQYF.

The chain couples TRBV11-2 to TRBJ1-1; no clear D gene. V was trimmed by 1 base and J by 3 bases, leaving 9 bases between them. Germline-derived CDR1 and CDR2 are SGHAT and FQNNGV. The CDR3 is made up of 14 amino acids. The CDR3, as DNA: TGTGCCAGCAGCTTAGTGGCGGCTTACACTGAAGCTTTCTTT. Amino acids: CASSLVAAYTEAFF.

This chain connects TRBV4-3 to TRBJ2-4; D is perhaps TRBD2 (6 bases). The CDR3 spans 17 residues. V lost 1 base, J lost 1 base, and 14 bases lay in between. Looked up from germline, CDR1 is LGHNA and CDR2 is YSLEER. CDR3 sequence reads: CASSQVFTGAAKNIQYF. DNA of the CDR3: TGCGCCAGCAGCCAAGTGTTTACGGGAGCCGCCAAAAACATTCAGTACTTC.

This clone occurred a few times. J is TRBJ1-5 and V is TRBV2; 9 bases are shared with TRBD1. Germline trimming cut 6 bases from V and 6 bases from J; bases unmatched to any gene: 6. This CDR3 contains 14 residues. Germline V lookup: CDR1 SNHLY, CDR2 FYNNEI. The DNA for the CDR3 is TGTGCCAGCAGCCCCGGGACAGGGCGTCAGCCCCAGCATTTT. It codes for CASSPGTGRQPQHF.

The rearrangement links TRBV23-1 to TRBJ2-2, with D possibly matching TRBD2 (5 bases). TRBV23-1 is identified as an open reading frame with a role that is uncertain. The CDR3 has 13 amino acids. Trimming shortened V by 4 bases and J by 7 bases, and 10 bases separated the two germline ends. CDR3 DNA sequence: TGCGCCAGCAGTCGTCGTGCGGGCGGGGAGCTGTTTTTT. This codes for CASSRRAGGELFF.

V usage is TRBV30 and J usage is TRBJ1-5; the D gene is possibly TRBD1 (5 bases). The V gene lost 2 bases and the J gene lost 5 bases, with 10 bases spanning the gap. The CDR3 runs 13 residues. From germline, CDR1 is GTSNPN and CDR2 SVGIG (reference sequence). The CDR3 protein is CAWSTKGYQPQHF. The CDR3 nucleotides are TGTGCCTGGAGTACGAAGGGGTATCAGCCCCAGCATTTT.

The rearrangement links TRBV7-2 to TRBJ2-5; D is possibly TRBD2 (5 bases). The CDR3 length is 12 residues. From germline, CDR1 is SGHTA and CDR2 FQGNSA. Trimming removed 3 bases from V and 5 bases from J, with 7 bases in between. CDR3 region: CASSFGVETQYF. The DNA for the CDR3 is TGTGCCAGCAGCTTCGGGGTGGAGACCCAGTACTTC.

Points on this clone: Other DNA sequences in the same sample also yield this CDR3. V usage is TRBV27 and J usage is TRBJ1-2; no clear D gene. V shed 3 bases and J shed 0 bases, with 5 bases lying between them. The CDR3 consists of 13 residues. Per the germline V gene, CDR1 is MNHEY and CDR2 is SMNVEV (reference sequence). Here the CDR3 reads CASSFRANYGYTF. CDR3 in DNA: TGTGCCAGCAGTTTCCGAGCTAACTATGGCTACACCTTC.

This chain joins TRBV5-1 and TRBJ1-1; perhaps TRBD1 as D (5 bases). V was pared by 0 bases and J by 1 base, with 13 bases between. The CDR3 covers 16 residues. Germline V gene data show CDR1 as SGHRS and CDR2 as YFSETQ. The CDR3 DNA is TGCGCCAGCAGCTTGGGACTGGGGGGAGGGAACACTGAAGCTTTCTTT. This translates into CASSLGLGGGNTEAFF.

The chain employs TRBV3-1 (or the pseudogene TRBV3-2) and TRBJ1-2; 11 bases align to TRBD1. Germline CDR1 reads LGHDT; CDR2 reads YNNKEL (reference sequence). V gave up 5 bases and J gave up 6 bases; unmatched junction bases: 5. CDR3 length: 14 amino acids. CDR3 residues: CASSSGQGEHGYTF. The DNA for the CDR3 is TGTGCCAGCAGCTCGGGACAGGGGGAACATGGCTACACCTTC.

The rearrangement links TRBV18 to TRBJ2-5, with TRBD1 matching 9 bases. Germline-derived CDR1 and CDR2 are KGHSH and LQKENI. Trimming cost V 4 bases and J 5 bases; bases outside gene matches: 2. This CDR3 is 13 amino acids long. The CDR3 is CASSRGQGETQYF. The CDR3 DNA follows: TGTGCCAGCTCACGAGGACAGGGGGAGACCCAGTACTTC.

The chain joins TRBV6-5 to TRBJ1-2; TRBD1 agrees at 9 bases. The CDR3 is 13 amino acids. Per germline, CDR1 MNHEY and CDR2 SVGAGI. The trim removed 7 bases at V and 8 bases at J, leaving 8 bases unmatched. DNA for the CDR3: TGTGCCAGCAACCACTCGGACAGGGGAGGCTACACCTTC. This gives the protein CASNHSDRGGYTF.

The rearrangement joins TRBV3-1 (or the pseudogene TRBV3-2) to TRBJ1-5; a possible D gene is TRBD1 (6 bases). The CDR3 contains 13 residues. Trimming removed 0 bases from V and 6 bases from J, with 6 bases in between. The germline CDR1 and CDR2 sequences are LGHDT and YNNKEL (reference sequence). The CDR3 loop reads CASSQEGGQPQHF. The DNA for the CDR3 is TGTGCCAGCAGCCAAGAAGGGGGTCAGCCCCAGCATTTT.